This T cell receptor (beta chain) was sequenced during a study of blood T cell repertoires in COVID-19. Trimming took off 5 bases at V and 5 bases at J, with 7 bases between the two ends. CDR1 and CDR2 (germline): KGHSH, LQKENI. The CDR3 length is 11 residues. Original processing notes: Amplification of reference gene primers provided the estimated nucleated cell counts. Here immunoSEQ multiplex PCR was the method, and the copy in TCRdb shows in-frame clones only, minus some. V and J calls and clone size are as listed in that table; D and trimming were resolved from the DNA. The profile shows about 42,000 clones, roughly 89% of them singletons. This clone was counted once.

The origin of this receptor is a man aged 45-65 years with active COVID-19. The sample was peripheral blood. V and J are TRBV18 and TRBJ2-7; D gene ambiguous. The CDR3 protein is CASSWSNEQYF. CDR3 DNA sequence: TGTGCCAGCTCATGGAGTAACGAGCAGTACTTC.